This TCR beta chain was identified during a study of T cells in narcolepsy. The CDR3 has 15 amino acids. Germline loops: CDR1 MNHEY, CDR2 SVGAGI. The V end was cut by 8 bases, the J end by 2 bases, with 16 bases between. Profiling relied on immunoSEQ multiplex PCR, and the TCRdb table lists in-frame clones only, not all of them. The top ten hold 2% to 3% of the sample, which has around 31,000 clones, 80% to 85% seen once. The TCR originated in a human donor with narcolepsy. This chain joins TRBV6-5 and TRBJ1-5, with D hard to call. The source material was CD45RA- memory CD4+ T cells from PBMCs. In nucleotides, the CDR3 is TGTGCCAGCTGTGGGAGGGTTGGGGGCAATCAGCCCCAGCATTTT. It encodes CASCGRVGGNQPQHF.